This TCR beta chain is from a study of blood T cell repertoires in COVID-19. Study background: The United States, Italy and Spain were the sources of the acute and convalescent COVID-19 samples.

Original processing notes: Amplification of reference gene primers was used by the study to estimate nucleated cell counts. TCRdb keeps only in-frame clones here, not all; method: immunoSEQ multiplex PCR. V, J and clone size derive from that table, while D and trimming were established from the DNA sequence. The data hold some 150,000 clones, with roughly four fifths observed a single time. This clonotype was sampled from a woman aged 55-75 years with COVID-19, enrolled during active disease. Sequencing input: peripheral blood.

CDR3 amino acids: CASSSRTSNEKLFF. Here the CDR3 DNA reads TGTGCCAGCAGTTCCCGGACAAGTAATGAAAAACTGTTTTTT. V is TRBV6-2 or TRBV6-3 and J is TRBJ1-4; a possible D gene is TRBD1 (5 bases). The CDR3 length is 14 residues. V was cut by 4 bases and J by 4 bases, with 10 bases left in between. Germline-derived CDR1 and CDR2 are MNHEY and SVGEGT.